The 10 T cell receptor beta chains below were found in one sample sequenced in a study of cytomegalovirus exposure and HLA in healthy donors. The PCR contained 60 Vbeta and 13 Jbeta primers. The protocol was immunoSEQ multiplex PCR, while the TCRdb copy is restricted to in-frame clones and leaves out a portion. The sample includes some 39,000 clones. Sequencing input: PBMCs. Every receptor here comes from a man aged 25-40 years in good health and CMV-seronegative.

The V gene is TRBV19, the J gene TRBJ1-2; 9 nucleotides align to TRBD1. Germline values: CDR1 LNHDA, CDR2 SQIVND (reference sequence). J was trimmed by 8 bases and V by 7 bases; bases with no gene match: 14. The CDR3 spans 15 residues. The CDR3 region is CASTPGQGNAVGYTF. CDR3 sequence (DNA): TGTGCCAGTACCCCGGGACAGGGCAATGCGGTCGGCTACACCTTC. The full variable domain, with the rest looked up from reference TRBV19 and TRBJ1-2, is DGGITQSPKYLFRKEGQNVTLSCEQNLNHDAMYWYRQDPGQGLRLIYYSQIVNDFQKGDIAEGYSVSREKKESFPLTVTSAQKNPTAFYLCASTPGQGNAVGYTFGSGTRLTVV.

V and J are TRBV4-3 and TRBJ2-5, with 11 positions matching TRBD1. From germline, CDR1 is LGHNA and CDR2 YSLEER. The J segment lost 5 bases and the V segment lost 0 bases, leaving 14 bases of the junction unmatched. The length of the CDR3 is 19 residues. The CDR3 bases are TGCGCCAGCAGCCAAGATGTGGGAATAGGACAGGGGGCCCTGGAGACCCAGTACTTC. This codes for CASSQDVGIGQGALETQYF.

The chain couples TRBV6-1 to TRBJ2-1, with D uncertain. This CDR3 is 12 amino acids long. The V end lost 8 bases, the J end lost 6 bases, and 11 bases lay between the germline ends. Germline V gene sequence: CDR1 MNHNS, CDR2 SASEGT. The CDR3 nucleotides are TGTGCCAGCGCCCTCACCGGCAATGAGCAGTTCTTC. Encoded protein: CASALTGNEQFF.

The chain joins TRBV27 to TRBJ1-1; 9 bases line up with TRBD1. J gave up 5 bases and V 4 bases, and 14 bases lay outside the gene matches. Germline lookup yields CDR1 MNHEY and CDR2 SMNVEV (reference sequence). This CDR3 has 17 residues. In DNA, the CDR3 is TGTGCCAGCAGTTCGGAAACAGGGGGCGCGAGGGGTACTGAAGCTTTCTTT. Protein sequence: CASSSETGGARGTEAFF.

This rearrangement joins TRBV6-5 to TRBJ1-3, with a weak D call TRBD1 (5 bases). This CDR3 spans 14 amino acids. Deletions cut 8 bases from V and 0 bases from J, with 11 bases between. CDR1 and CDR2 (germline): MNHEY, SVGAGI. The CDR3 DNA reads TGTGCCAGCTCTCAGGGCCTCTCTGGAAACACCATATATTTT. Amino acids: CASSQGLSGNTIYF.

The chain couples TRBV29-1 to TRBJ1-2; TRBD1 matches 8 bases. V shed 0 bases and J 4 bases; nucleotides not matched to a gene: 16. CDR1 and CDR2 from the germline V gene are SQVTM and ANQGSEA. The CDR3 consists of 18 residues. CDR3 residues: CSVEDWGISAGGAYGYTF. CDR3 DNA sequence: TGCAGCGTTGAAGATTGGGGCATCAGTGCAGGGGGCGCCTATGGCTACACCTTC.

DNA for the CDR3: TGTGCCAGCAGCTTCGCGGGAGGGCCTACAGATACGCAGTATTTT. This codes for CASSFAGGPTDTQYF. The J gene is TRBJ2-3, the V gene TRBV5-6; 9 bases align to TRBD2. Germline V gene sequence: CDR1 SGHDT, CDR2 YYEEEE. This CDR3 comprises 15 residues. V trimming: 2 bases; J trimming: 3 bases; junction bases outside the gene matches: 4.

The V and J genes are TRBV27 and TRBJ1-4; no clear D. The CDR3 runs 11 residues. Germline lookup yields CDR1 MNHEY and CDR2 SMNVEV (reference sequence). V shed 6 bases and J shed 11 bases, with 10 bases lying between them. The CDR3 DNA reads as TGTGCCAGCAGCCACAGTGGGAAACTGTTTTTT. It is translated as CASSHSGKLFF.

CDR3 in amino acids: CASSDGNRGYTF. The DNA of the CDR3 is TGTGCTTCGAGTGACGGGAATCGTGGCTACACCTTC. The chain employs TRBV6-1 and TRBJ1-2, with D hard to call. The CDR3 extends over 12 amino acids. The germline V gene has CDR1 MNHNS and CDR2 SASEGT.

The CDR3 is CASSSTGVMNTEAFF. In DNA form, the CDR3 reads TGTGCCAGCAGCTCTACCGGGGTGATGAACACTGAAGCTTTCTTT. V usage is TRBV5-4 and J usage is TRBJ1-1; D call uncertain. The germline V gene encodes CDR1 SGHNT and CDR2 YYREEE (reference sequence). The V and J ends lost 3 bases and 0 bases respectively, with 12 bases between them. The CDR3 runs to 15 residues.